These 25 T cell receptor beta chains were all obtained from the same sample, sequenced in a study of blood T cell repertoires in COVID-19. Using immunoSEQ multiplex PCR, the repertoire was profiled, and TCRdb retains in-frame clones only, with some absent. The sample lists a few hundred thousand clones, more than 85% occurring once. Sequenced material: PBMCs or T cells enriched from blood (not recorded which). The receptors stem from a woman in her twenties or thirties who had recovered from COVID-19.

This chain uses TRBV5-1 with TRBJ1-3; D is possibly TRBD1 (5 bases). Trimming left V 1 base short and J 2 bases short, with 13 bases between. Germline V gene sequence: CDR1 SGHRS, CDR2 YFSETQ. The CDR3 length is 16 residues. CDR3 nucleotides: TGCGCCAGCAGCTTGCAACCGGGGGGAACTGGAAACACCATATATTTT. This gives the protein CASSLQPGGTGNTIYF.

This chain links TRBV11-2 with TRBJ2-4; 8 bases align to TRBD2. This CDR3 comprises 18 residues. Germline CDR1 is SGHAT and CDR2 is FQNNGV. Unmatched junction bases numbered 11, after V lost 0 bases and J lost 4 bases. CDR3 sequence reads: CASSLDIWSAGGKNIQYF. Written as DNA, the CDR3 is TGTGCCAGCAGCTTAGATATCTGGTCGGCGGGAGGAAAAAACATTCAGTACTTC.

V and J are TRBV11-2 and TRBJ2-1; possible D gene TRBD1, 5 bases. Germline CDR1 is SGHAT and CDR2 is FQNNGV. The length of the CDR3 is 11 residues. The V and J ends lost 2 bases and 9 bases respectively, with 5 bases between them. Here the CDR3 DNA reads TGTGCCAGCAGCTTAAGGGGTGAGCAGTTCTTC. It yields the protein CASSLRGEQFF.

V and J are TRBV4-2 and TRBJ1-2, with D possibly matching TRBD1 (6 bases). The CDR3 sequence is 14 residues long. Germline loops: CDR1 LGHNA, CDR2 YNFKEQ. Trimming took off 1 base at V and 4 bases at J, with 10 bases between the two ends. The CDR3 DNA sequence: TGTGCCAGCAGCCAAGGGGCCAGGGGCTATGGCTACACCTTC. Translating it yields CASSQGARGYGYTF.

With respect to this clone: Germline and junction disagree at one end, which may indicate a read error. The genes are TRBV5-4 and TRBJ2-5; 9 positions agree with TRBD1. Germline V CDR1 and CDR2: SGHNT, YYREEE (reference sequence). The CDR3 sequence is 18 residues long. CDR3 loop: CASSGVGTGKYLRESQYF. CDR3 nucleotide sequence: TGTGCCAGCAGCGGCGTAGGGACAGGGAAGTACCTGCGAGAGAGCCAGTACTTC.

The rearrangement uses TRBV29-1 and TRBJ2-7, with 11 bases aligning to TRBD2. Losses at the gene ends were 4 bases for V and 3 bases for J; bases not matched to a gene: 5. Germline CDR1 and CDR2: SQVTM and ANQGSEA. The CDR3 sequence is 14 residues long. The CDR3 nucleotides are TGCAGCGTTGGGGATAGCGGGAGGGTCTACGAGCAGTACTTC. It translates to CSVGDSGRVYEQYF.

The chain carries TRBV14 and TRBJ2-2; tentative D call: TRBD2 (7 bases). This CDR3 is 19 amino acids long. Germline-derived CDR1 and CDR2 are SGHDN and FVKESK. The ends were cut back, 1 base at V and 1 base at J, with 19 bases in the middle. The CDR3 DNA reads TGTGCCAGCAGCCAAGCACGGGGGGCTACCCTCCTGAACACCGGGGAGCTGTTTTTT. Its protein is CASSQARGATLLNTGELFF.

The genes are TRBV10-3 and TRBJ1-6; D remains ambiguous. Germline values: CDR1 ENHRY, CDR2 SYGVKD. The germline V and J ends were trimmed by 3 bases and 6 bases, with 15 bases remaining between them. This CDR3 has 16 residues. CDR3 in DNA: TGTGCCATCAGTGATAGGGCCACGGCGGGTAATTCACCCCTCCACTTT. It is translated as CAISDRATAGNSPLHF.

The chain carries TRBV30 and TRBJ2-7, with D possibly being TRBD2 (6 bases). The CDR3 runs to 15 residues. The germline V gene has CDR1 GTSNPN and CDR2 SVGIG (reference sequence). V lost 0 bases to trimming and J lost 0 bases, with 12 bases between them. The DNA for the CDR3 is TGTGCCTGGAGTGTCGGGGGTATAAGCTCCTACGAGCAGTACTTC. It encodes CAWSVGGISSYEQYF.

The chain is built from TRBV11-1 and TRBJ2-3; 8 nucleotides line up with TRBD2. The germline CDR1 and CDR2 sequences are SGHAT and FQDESV (reference sequence). CDR3 size: 13 residues. V lost 4 bases and J lost 6; bases outside the gene matches: 3. The CDR3 DNA reads TGTGCCAGCAGCTCCTCTAGCGGGGATACGCAGTATTTT. As protein: CASSSSSGDTQYF.

The gene calls are TRBV7-2 and TRBJ1-1; weak D call: TRBD1 (6 bases). The ends were cut back, 4 bases at V and 7 bases at J, with 19 bases in the middle. The CDR3 is made up of 15 amino acids. Germline CDR1 and CDR2: SGHTA and FQGNSA. CDR3 in DNA: TGTGCCAGCAGCTCCAGTCCGACAGGAAGGGGTGAAGCTTTCTTT. Translated, it gives CASSSSPTGRGEAFF.

This clone has only one observation. The CDR3 nucleotides are TGTGCCACCAGTGATTTGAAAGGGACAGAGGGGACAGATACGCAGTATTTT. This codes for CATSDLKGTEGTDTQYF. The V call is TRBV24-1, the J call TRBJ2-3, with 7 nucleotides matching TRBD1. V gave up 0 bases and J gave up 3 bases; unmatched junction bases: 8. This CDR3 comprises 17 residues. Germline V gene data show CDR1 as KGHDR and CDR2 as SFDVKD.

With respect to this clone: Different DNA sequences within this sample yield the same CDR3. The rearrangement joins TRBV12-3 or TRBV12-4 to TRBJ1-2, with D unclear. The CDR3 sequence is 13 residues long. The V gene lost 2 bases and the J gene lost 2 bases, with 6 bases spanning the gap. The CDR3 sequence: CASSLTGNYGYTF. For the CDR3, the DNA is TGTGCCAGCAGTTTAACGGGGAACTATGGCTACACCTTC.

The V gene is TRBV3-1 (or the pseudogene TRBV3-2), the J gene TRBJ1-1; the D gene is possibly TRBD1 (6 bases). Germline V gene data show CDR1 as LGHDT and CDR2 as YNNKEL (reference sequence). The germline V and J ends were trimmed by 3 bases and 0 bases, with 11 bases remaining between them. The length of the CDR3 is 15 residues. This CDR3 is CASSQDSKLNTEAFF. The CDR3 DNA reads as TGTGCCAGCAGCCAGGACAGCAAATTGAACACTGAAGCTTTCTTT.

The J gene is TRBJ1-2, the V gene TRBV6-5, with a possible D match to TRBD1 (6 bases). This CDR3 comprises 15 residues. Looked up from germline, CDR1 is MNHEY and CDR2 is SVGAGI. V lost 6 bases and J lost 3, with 17 bases in between. CDR3 sequence: CASRVQGRLDYGYTF. CDR3 nucleotide sequence: TGTGCCAGCAGGGTCCAGGGGCGGTTAGACTATGGCTACACCTTC.

The chain has TRBV5-8 and TRBJ2-1, with 7 bases matching TRBD1. Germline CDR1 reads SGHTS; CDR2 reads YDEGEE. The junction had 6 bases not matched to a gene; V was cut back by 0 bases and J by 6 bases. There are 15 residues in the CDR3. DNA of the CDR3: TGTGCCAGCAGCTTGGCTTTACAGGGGCGCAATGAGCAGTTCTTC. It yields the protein CASSLALQGRNEQFF.

The J gene is TRBJ2-1, the V gene TRBV18, with TRBD2 matching 13 bases. Per germline, CDR1 KGHSH and CDR2 LQKENI. CDR3 length equals 16 residues. With 3 bases clipped from V and 6 bases from J, the junction kept 5 bases outside the gene matches. The CDR3 nucleotides are TGTGCCAGCTCACCGGGACTAGCGGGGAGCGCCAATGAGCAGTTCTTC. This encodes CASSPGLAGSANEQFF.

A note on this clone: One end of the junction does not line up with germline, which may come from a read error. CDR3 loop: CASSLGQGRNF. DNA for the CDR3: TGTGCCAGCAGCTTGGGACAGGGGAGGAACTTC. The rearrangement links TRBV11-3 to TRBJ2-7; TRBD1 aligns across 10 bases. The CDR3 length is 11 residues. The germline CDR1 and CDR2 sequences are SGHNT and YENEEA.

This chain joins TRBV19 and TRBJ2-6; 8 nucleotides line up with TRBD1. The CDR3 extends over 17 amino acids. CDR1 and CDR2 (germline): LNHDA, SQIVND (reference sequence). Losses at the gene ends were 5 bases for V and 0 bases for J; bases not matched to a gene: 6. CDR3 protein: CASSPGQGVSGANVLTF. The CDR3 DNA follows: TGTGCCAGTAGTCCCGGACAGGGCGTCTCTGGGGCCAACGTCCTGACTTTC.

The chain joins TRBV7-2 to TRBJ1-1, with a tentative D call TRBD1 (6 bases). Germline V gives CDR1 SGHTA, CDR2 FQGNSA. Deletions cut 5 bases from V and 1 base from J, with 14 bases between. The CDR3 runs to 15 residues. The CDR3 region has the DNA TGTGCCAGCAGCCTCACGCGCAGGGGGAACACTGAAGCTTTCTTT. Its translation is CASSLTRRGNTEAFF.

The count of this clone is one. This rearrangement joins TRBV27 to TRBJ2-7, with TRBD1 identical over 7 bases. J was trimmed by 3 bases and V by 9 bases; bases with no gene match: 5. The V gene's germline CDR1 is MNHEY and CDR2 SMNVEV (reference sequence). This CDR3 has 12 residues. In DNA, the CDR3 is TGTGCCAGTCGACAGGGAGACTACGAGCAGTACTTC. Translating it yields CASRQGDYEQYF.

This clone was seen a single time. V and J are TRBV19 and TRBJ2-6, with TRBD1 matching 9 bases. Germline CDR1 and CDR2: LNHDA and SQIVND (reference sequence). V gave up 8 bases and J gave up 0 bases; unmatched junction bases: 8. The CDR3 contains 17 residues. In DNA, the CDR3 is TGTGCCAGTGGGGACAGGGCCCATTACTCTGGGGCCAACGTCCTGACTTTC. Its translation: CASGDRAHYSGANVLTF.

This clone has only a few counts. The rearrangement links TRBV24-1 to TRBJ1-5, with D perhaps matching TRBD1 (5 bases). Trimming took 9 bases from V and 4 from J, leaving 9 bases between them. This CDR3 is built from 12 residues. In germline, CDR1 is KGHDR, CDR2 SFDVKD. DNA of the CDR3: TGTGCCACCCTTGACAGAAATCAGCCCCAGCATTTT. It yields the protein CATLDRNQPQHF.

This CDR3 reads CALKTRRRLTANYGYTF. DNA for the CDR3: TGTGCCTTAAAAACCCGCCGGCGGTTGACAGCTAACTATGGCTACACCTTC. The V and J genes are TRBV30 and TRBJ1-2; D perhaps matches TRBD1 (5 bases). Trimming cost V 7 bases and J 0 bases, with 24 bases left between them. Germline V CDR1 and CDR2: GTSNPN, SVGIG (reference sequence). This CDR3 has 17 residues.

This sequence joins TRBV27 and TRBJ2-7, with TRBD2 matching 9 bases. The CDR3 runs 15 residues. In germline, CDR1 is MNHEY, CDR2 SMNVEV (reference sequence). V trimming: 5 bases; J trimming: 3 bases; junction bases outside the gene matches: 8. CDR3 sequence: CASSPSSGALYEQYF. CDR3 coding DNA: TGTGCCAGCAGTCCCTCTAGCGGGGCACTCTACGAGCAGTACTTC.